The clone carrying this T cell receptor beta chain was recorded once. The PCR had 60 Vbeta and 13 Jbeta primers. Profiled with immunoSEQ multiplex PCR; TCRdb holds only in-frame clones, not every one. The repertoire holds approximately 190,000 clones, with roughly 80% as singletons. The sample originates from a study of cytomegalovirus exposure and HLA in healthy donors. Study in general: The Caucasian-associated ancestry cluster held roughly 80% of 350 to 450 genotyped donors.

Trimming took 9 bases from V and 2 from J; bases not matched to a gene: 3. CDR3 length equals 13 residues. Germline assignment: CDR1 MNHNS and CDR2 SASEGT. The donors were healthy bone marrow donors. The TCR was taken from a man aged 45-60 years in good health and CMV-seronegative. The sequencing sample was made of PBMCs. The rearrangement uses TRBV6-1 and TRBJ2-1, with 8 bases lining up with TRBD1. In DNA, the CDR3 is TGTGCCAGTGACAGGGGAACCTACAATGAGCAGTTCTTC. Encoded protein: CASDRGTYNEQFF.